The rows below give T cell receptor beta chains drawn from one sample of a study of blood T cell repertoires in COVID-19. Profiling relied on immunoSEQ multiplex PCR, and the TCRdb table lists in-frame clones only, not all of them. The repertoire includes approximately 170,000 clones, around four fifths of them detected once, and around 20% sits in the top ten. The sample was peripheral blood. These receptors all stem from a woman in her 70s who had recovered from COVID-19. Each CDR3 is given with its conserved first and last residue. A D gene is named only where the DNA matches it firmly.

j_call v_call d_call cdr3_aa
TRBJ2-2 TRBV7-2 TRBD1 CASSLEGQASGNTGELFF
TRBJ1-1 TRBV12-5 TRBD1 CASGLVLGRGTEAFF
TRBJ1-2 TRBV27 - CASSPRIGGDERSYGYTF
TRBJ2-7 TRBV5-4 - CASSPPLADTTYEQYF
TRBJ2-7 TRBV30 TRBD2 CATKTSGSSYEQYF
TRBJ2-2 TRBV6-4 TRBD2 CASSPLAGDQLFF
TRBJ2-7 TRBV6-1 - CASSEALRGYEQYF
TRBJ2-7 TRBV9 TRBD2 CASIRDGRARYEQYF
TRBJ2-3 TRBV9 TRBD2 CASSVGGGPAADTQYF
TRBJ1-5 TRBV30 - CAWSVGRGVPQHF
TRBJ1-1 TRBV9 TRBD1 CASSPRQGADTEAFF
TRBJ1-1 TRBV9 TRBD1 CASSAADRAAFF
TRBJ2-2 TRBV7-2 TRBD2 CASSQTILSGGITGELFF
TRBJ2-1 TRBV6-6 TRBD2 CASSYRSGGADEQFF
TRBJ2-1 TRBV10-3 - CAINTYNEQFF
TRBJ2-1 TRBV5-4 - CASSLPEPYNNEQFF
TRBJ1-3 TRBV18 TRBD1 CASSRRTGEDTIYF
TRBJ1-2 TRBV6-5 TRBD1 CASRRGTGDYGYTF
TRBJ1-2 TRBV5-1 - CASSLVEGNYGYTF
TRBJ1-2 TRBV19 - CAGGSRGYGYTF
TRBJ1-1 TRBV3-1/TRBV3-2 - CASSPWGGQGEAFF
TRBJ2-7 TRBV5-1 TRBD2 CASSLDQRGGREQYF
TRBJ2-6 TRBV1 - CTSSPPRDSRVSGANVLTF
TRBJ2-1 TRBV5-4 TRBD2 CASSSPPGTSGIEQFF
TRBJ2-1 TRBV7-9 TRBD1 CASSSGQGGFNEQFF
TRBJ2-3 TRBV13 - CASSPGTPFTDTQYF
TRBJ1-1 TRBV18 - CASSPETENTEAFF
TRBJ1-1 TRBV12-3/TRBV12-4 - CASSFGGDTEAFF
TRBJ1-1 TRBV30 - CARRRGSPQAEAFF
TRBJ2-7 TRBV6-2/TRBV6-3 - CASSWGETYEQYF
TRBJ2-1 TRBV29-1 - CSVEGGRGSSYNEQFF
TRBJ2-7 TRBV28 TRBD1 CASRQGPVYEQYF
TRBJ1-2 TRBV9 TRBD1 CASSADRGLYGYTF
TRBJ1-5 TRBV5-5 - CASRRGEGQPQHF
TRBJ1-1 TRBV10-3 TRBD1 CAISDRPTGGTEAFF
TRBJ1-4 TRBV30 - CAWSRTARGEKLFF
TRBJ2-1 TRBV27 TRBD2 CASSPRTSGRWGEQFF
TRBJ1-1 TRBV11-1 - CASSLATPGAFF
TRBJ1-2 TRBV18 TRBD1 CASSPRGQGHTF
TRBJ2-1 TRBV6-1 TRBD2 CASSDLLAGGPSGEQFF
TRBJ2-1 TRBV7-3 TRBD2 CASSPISLLAGVDNEQFF
TRBJ2-5 TRBV3-1/TRBV3-2 - CASSLRSGGWETQYF
TRBJ2-2 TRBV11-3 TRBD1 CASSLDRGRPGELFF
TRBJ1-3 TRBV19 - CASNPFDRGNTIYF
TRBJ2-2 TRBV11-3 - CASSLDSALLTGELFF
TRBJ1-6 TRBV5-4 TRBD1 CASSLWGQGDNSPLHF
TRBJ1-1 TRBV10-3 - CAISESEGRVTEAFF
TRBJ1-5 TRBV5-5 - CASSPWGQWSNQPQHF
TRBJ1-4 TRBV4-2 - CASSFGQDNEKLFF
TRBJ1-1 TRBV2 TRBD1 CASIRGTGANTEAFF